The 17 T cell receptor beta chains presented below share a single source sample, sequenced in a study of CDR3 diversity in severe acne (dated by TCRdb to between 2018 and 2020). Receptor amplification or capture employed PCR. TCRdb names Illumina HiSeq 2000 as the instrument used. TCRdb reprocessed the public reads (quality trimming at Q25 with fastp, clone calling with MiXCR) and kept in-frame beta chains. Records with the same CDR3 protein are collapsed into one entry carrying the most frequent genes and DNA. The sample table records some 85,000 distinct CDR3 sequences; about 53% of these occur just once. The ten largest clones capture around a tenth of the sample. Sequencing was performed on blood. The receptors originated from a male donor with severe acne vulgaris.

This clonotype was observed a handful of times. The chain joins TRBV11-2 to TRBJ2-5; D is uncertain. Trimming took 2 bases from V and 2 from J, leaving 12 bases between them. This CDR3 has 15 residues. Per germline, CDR1 SGHAT and CDR2 FQNNGV. The CDR3 region is CASSLRVVGQETQYF. For the CDR3, the DNA is TGTGCCAGCAGCTTAAGAGTTGTGGGTCAAGAGACCCAGTACTTC.

In nucleotides, the CDR3 is TGCAGCGTTGAAGGGTGGCAGTCTAGCTCTGGGGCCAACGTCCTGACTTTC. Amino acids: CSVEGWQSSSGANVLTF. V usage is TRBV29-1 and J usage is TRBJ2-6; unclear D gene. The V and J ends lost 1 base and 0 bases respectively, with 13 bases between them. Germline V gene lookup returns CDR1 SQVTM and CDR2 ANQGSEA. The CDR3 extends over 17 amino acids.

This clonotype appeared many times. The chain joins TRBV30 to TRBJ1-4; D gene unclear. This CDR3 is 13 amino acids long. The V gene's germline CDR1 is GTSNPN and CDR2 SVGIG (reference sequence). Trimming cost V 1 base and J 6 bases, with 9 bases left between them. The CDR3 loop reads CAWSGAGYEKLFF. In DNA form, the CDR3 reads TGTGCCTGGAGTGGGGCCGGGTATGAAAAACTGTTTTTT.

The V gene is TRBV2, the J gene TRBJ1-4, with D perhaps matching TRBD1 (5 bases). The V end was cut by 7 bases, the J end by 7 bases, with 16 bases between. Germline V lookup: CDR1 SNHLY, CDR2 FYNNEI. The CDR3 runs to 14 residues. The CDR3 DNA reads TGTGCCAGCACTCCCGGGATCGGGGGTGAAAAACTGTTTTTT. Its protein product is CASTPGIGGEKLFF.

The chain combines TRBV19 with TRBJ2-7; 7 bases line up with TRBD2. Germline lookup yields CDR1 LNHDA and CDR2 SQIVND (reference sequence). The CDR3 spans 13 residues. J lost 2 bases, V lost 4 bases, and 2 bases had no gene match. The CDR3 coding sequence is TGTGCCAGTAGTAGCGGGGGACCCTACGAGCAGTACTTC. It is translated as CASSSGGPYEQYF.

The rearrangement uses TRBV29-1 and TRBJ2-7; D gene ambiguous. CDR1 is SQVTM, CDR2 ANQGSEA, per germline. The V end lost 6 bases, the J end lost 2 bases, and 11 bases lay between the germline ends. CDR3 size: 12 residues. The CDR3 bases are TGCAGCGTCAGGTCAGATCCCTACGAGCAGTACTTC. Its translation: CSVRSDPYEQYF.

This chain connects TRBV6-2 or TRBV6-3 to TRBJ2-3, with D possibly TRBD2 on 6 matching bases. The CDR3 length is 15 residues. The germline V and J ends were trimmed by 4 bases and 3 bases, with 14 bases remaining between them. Per germline, CDR1 MNHEY and CDR2 SVGEGT. The chain's CDR3 is CASSWGVVVTDTQYF. The CDR3 nucleotides are TGTGCCAGCAGTTGGGGGGTCGTGGTGACAGATACGCAGTATTTT.

The rearrangement uses TRBV20-1 and TRBJ1-1; D is unclear. Trimming left V 2 bases short and J 5 bases short, with 12 bases between. This CDR3 comprises 13 residues. Germline lookup yields CDR1 DFQATT and CDR2 SNEGSKA (reference sequence). The CDR3 DNA reads as TGCAGTGCTAGAATGAAGAGGGTTACTGAAGCTTTCTTT. Protein sequence: CSARMKRVTEAFF.

This clonotype was recorded once. Here the CDR3 reads CSVEGADSPYEQYF. DNA of the CDR3: TGCAGCGTTGAGGGAGCAGATTCTCCCTACGAGCAGTACTTC. V usage is TRBV29-1 and J usage is TRBJ2-7; a possible D gene is TRBD2 (5 bases). V was cut by 3 bases and J by 2 bases, with 14 bases left in between. The CDR3 sequence is 14 residues long. Germline V gene sequence: CDR1 SQVTM, CDR2 ANQGSEA.

J is TRBJ1-2 and V is TRBV10-3; D may be TRBD1 (6 bases). This CDR3 is 11 amino acids long. Deletions cut 7 bases from V and 4 bases from J, with 7 bases between. Germline-derived CDR1 and CDR2 are ENHRY and SYGVKD. The CDR3 nucleotides are TGTGCCATCAAGGGGGTCTATGGCTACACCTTC. Residues: CAIKGVYGYTF.

The V gene is TRBV10-3, the J gene TRBJ2-7; D is possibly TRBD1 or TRBD2 (5 bases each). Trimming stripped 8 bases from V and 7 bases from J, with 15 bases between. CDR1 and CDR2 (germline): ENHRY, SYGVKD. This CDR3 is built from 12 residues. CDR3 coding DNA: TGTGCCATCGATGCAGGGACGGGGGAGCAGTACTTC. It encodes CAIDAGTGEQYF.

The rearrangement uses TRBV7-2 and TRBJ1-2, with 10 positions matching TRBD1. The CDR3 runs 15 residues. Trimming removed 5 bases from V and 3 bases from J; junction bases left unmatched: 6. Germline lookup yields CDR1 SGHTA and CDR2 FQGNSA. As DNA, the CDR3 is TGTGCCAGCAGCCCCCCGGGACAGGGGTACTATGGCTACACCTTC. It encodes CASSPPGQGYYGYTF.

The V gene is TRBV28, the J gene TRBJ1-5; tentatively, D is TRBD1 (5 bases). CDR3 length: 17 residues. Trimming removed 2 bases from V and 2 bases from J, with 16 bases in between. Looked up from germline, CDR1 is MDHEN and CDR2 is SYDVKM. CDR3 residues: CASSLRLAGRGNQPQHF. The CDR3 nucleotides read TGTGCCAGCAGTTTAAGGTTGGCAGGGAGAGGCAATCAGCCCCAGCATTTT. The full variable domain, rest sourced from reference TRBV28 and TRBJ1-5, is DVKVTQSSRYLVKRTGEKVFLECVQDMDHENMFWYRQDPGLGLRLIYFSYDVKMKEKGDIPEGYSVSREKKERFSLILESASTNQTSMYLCASSLRLAGRGNQPQHFGDGTRLSIL.

This clonotype was seen ten or more times. The V and J genes are TRBV9 and TRBJ1-1, with D hard to call. This CDR3 has 12 amino acids. Germline-derived CDR1 and CDR2 are SGDLS and YYNGEE. The germline V and J ends were trimmed by 3 bases and 8 bases, with 11 bases remaining between them. The CDR3, as DNA: TGTGCCAGCAGCGATGGACGTAGCGAAGCTTTCTTT. Its protein product is CASSDGRSEAFF.

This clonotype was seen more than once but under ten times. This sequence joins TRBV25-1 and TRBJ2-6; possible D gene TRBD2, 6 bases. The CDR3 consists of 16 residues. Per the germline V gene, CDR1 is MGHDK and CDR2 is SYGVNS. Trimming cost V 4 bases and J 3 bases, with 13 bases left between them. CDR3 loop: CASSVAGISGANVLTF. The CDR3 coding sequence is TGTGCCAGCAGTGTTGCGGGGATCAGTGGGGCCAACGTCCTGACTTTC.

This clonotype was counted a few times. This chain uses TRBV9 with TRBJ2-3; D may be TRBD2 (5 bases). Per the germline V gene, CDR1 is SGDLS and CDR2 is YYNGEE. The length of the CDR3 is 17 residues. Trimming shortened V by 0 bases and J by 1 base, and 15 bases separated the two germline ends. This chain's CDR3 is CASSVAPSGRGTDTQYF. CDR3 coding DNA: TGTGCCAGCAGCGTAGCCCCGAGCGGCCGGGGCACAGATACGCAGTATTTT.

This clonotype was recorded a few times. V gene TRBV10-3 combines with J gene TRBJ1-3; no definite D call. There are 14 residues in the CDR3. The germline gives CDR1 ENHRY, CDR2 SYGVKD. The V end lost 5 bases, the J end lost 0 bases, and 8 bases lay between the germline ends. As DNA, the CDR3 is TGTGCCATCAGTCTGGACCGCTCTGGAAACACCATATATTTT. Translation gives CAISLDRSGNTIYF.